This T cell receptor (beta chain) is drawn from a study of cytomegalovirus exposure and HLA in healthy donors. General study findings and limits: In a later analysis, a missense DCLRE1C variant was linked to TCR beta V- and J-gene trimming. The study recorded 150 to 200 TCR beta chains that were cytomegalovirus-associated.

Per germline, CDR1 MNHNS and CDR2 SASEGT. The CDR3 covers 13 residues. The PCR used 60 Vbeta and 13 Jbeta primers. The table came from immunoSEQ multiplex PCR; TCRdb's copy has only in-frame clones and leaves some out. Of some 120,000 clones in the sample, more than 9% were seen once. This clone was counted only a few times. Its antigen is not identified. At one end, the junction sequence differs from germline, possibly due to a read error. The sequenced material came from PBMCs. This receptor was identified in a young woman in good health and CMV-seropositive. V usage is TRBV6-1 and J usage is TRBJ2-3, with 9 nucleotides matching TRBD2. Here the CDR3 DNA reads TGTGCCAGCAAGAGAGGGGACGGGACTAGCAAAAATTTT. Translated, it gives CASKRGDGTSKNF.